This T cell receptor beta chain appears in the sequencing data of a study of beta chain features in type 1 diabetes (dated by TCRdb to the late 2010s). Some background on the complete study: Mean age, gender distribution, total cell number and subset yield were not different between patients and healthy donors. Regulatory and stem cell-like memory subsets were obtained from only 8 patients and about eight healthy donors, while naive and central memory subsets were obtained from all 28 donors. A total of approximately 110,000,000 sorted cells were examined across all samples, and a strong correlation was observed between cell number per subset and RNA yield. In the study, TCRB repertoires of sorted circulating CD4+ T cell subsets from recently diagnosed type 1 diabetes patients were compared with those of matched healthy donors.

The High Capacity cDNA Reverse Transcription Kit was used to reverse transcribe all of the isolated RNA, meaning that expressed TCRB transcripts were what got sequenced. Deep immunoSEQ sequencing was applied to naive, central memory and regulatory T cell samples, giving an average of about 3.6 million total reads per sample. Sorted cells were lysed in RLT buffer, and RNA was extracted using DNase-treated RNeasy Micro or Mini kits according to cell number. To prevent cross-contamination, every cell subset was processed on its own, while patient and healthy donor samples were processed together. The immunoSEQ multiplex PCR was used to amplify TCRB sequences from cDNA, generating 87-bp fragments that spanned the CDR3 region. The amplicons were sequenced using the Illumina HiSeq platform. In the paper's pipeline: PCR bias was corrected computationally using synthetic template baselines, and reads within Hamming distance 2 were collapsed, with unmergeable singletons discarded. Reads were aligned against IMGT to assign V, D and J genes, CDR3 length and insertions or deletions at six rearrangement sites. Within each subset, clonotype counts were normalized to sorted cell number, after which true diversity and Gini coefficients were computed with the tcR R package. The overlap coefficient, calculated on TCRB nucleotide sequences, was used to measure repertoire sharing. Out-of-frame TCRB sequences from naive cells were analyzed to stand in for the pre-selection repertoire. Entries here come from immuneACCESS through TCRdb and include only in-frame sequences with V and J called. Some clones fail to appear in such tables; in the studies checked, an unresolved V gene covers under half of the shortfall, and the cause of the remainder is unknown. That table is the source of V, J and clone size, and D and trimming were worked out from the DNA. The sample profile shows hundreds of thousands of clones; roughly 13% of them were found once. The biggest ten clones account for roughly 0.015% of the sample.

This clone has more than one count but fewer than ten. No antigen is known for it. Base qualities are not at hand, and no much larger clone is one base apart. A single peripheral blood draw of 90 to 150 mL on average was collected from each donor into heparinised tubes. A BD FACSAria II was used to sort naive, central memory, regulatory and stem cell-like memory CD4+ T cells with a panel that included CD45RO, CCR7, CD25, CD127, CD95 and CD27. Purity was above 95% for every sorted population. PBMCs were separated immediately by Lymphoprep density gradient centrifugation and were stained directly, without being cultured. So that batch effects would be minimized, each experiment stained and sorted samples in pairs, pairing one healthy donor with one patient. General findings and caveats noted by the study authors: Naive, central memory and regulatory TCRB repertoires appeared to be more similar among patients than among healthy donors. Because the HLA sub-analyses included only small numbers of individuals, any influence of HLA type on TCRB rearrangement was left unresolved. At VDJ recombination sites, type 1 diabetes patients had fewer insertions and more deleted nucleotides, which implies abnormalities in thymic rearrangement. Shorter templates might be favored by PCR, yet because patient and control samples were amplified and corrected together, any such skew would affect both groups equally. Because cDNA was sequenced instead of genomic DNA, highly expressing activated cells could be over-represented, though the groups showed no difference in activation or CD3 levels. Type 1 diabetes patients showed a moderate but significant shortening of TCRB CDR3 length in all four CD4+ subsets.

This TCR derives from a man younger than 35 in good health. Sequenced sample: naive CD4+ T cells from blood. The sample's cell subset or site, from its label and the paper: true naive CD4+ T cells.

Read as DNA, the sequence is TGTGCCAGTAGTAGTATAGGGACAGGGGGCAATGAGCAGTTCTTC. Translated, it reads CASSSIGTGGNEQFF. Rearrangement joined TRBV19 to TRBJ2-1; TRBD1 fits 11 bases in the junction. Its CDR3 holds 15 amino acids, cysteine through phenylalanine. Only the CDR3 region is kept as DNA, spanning 45 bases read in frame from base 1. Germline trimming amounts to 4 bases on V and 6 bases on J, with 5 as the count of junction bases outside the gene matches. CDR1 and CDR2, per the germline V gene (reference sequence), are LNHDA and SQIVND.